A selection of T cell receptor beta chains follows, all from one sample in a study of T cell changes during pregnancy in multiple sclerosis. TCRdb's table, derived via immunoSEQ multiplex PCR, lists solely in-frame clones and lacks some. The data contain under 45,000 clones, roughly 92% of them singletons. The sequences come from CD4+ T cells from peripheral blood mononuclear cells, collected in the first trimester of pregnancy. These receptors all stem from a female donor with multiple sclerosis, enrolled in a pregnancy study. Both conserved end residues are part of each CDR3. Fields, in order: V gene, J gene, CDR3 protein.

v_call: TRBV5-1; j_call: TRBJ2-2; cdr3_aa: CASSHRTSGGTGELFF
v_call: TRBV15; j_call: TRBJ2-1; cdr3_aa: CATSRDQGNEQFF
v_call: TRBV9; j_call: TRBJ2-5; cdr3_aa: CASSEGLALQETQYF
v_call: TRBV11-2; j_call: TRBJ2-7; cdr3_aa: CASSSQPPLGPYEQYF
v_call: TRBV30; j_call: TRBJ2-7; cdr3_aa: CAWSVLRYEQYF
v_call: TRBV15; j_call: TRBJ1-4; cdr3_aa: CATSRALGATNEKLFF
v_call: TRBV2; j_call: TRBJ2-6; cdr3_aa: CASNEGPGANVLTF
v_call: TRBV6-5; j_call: TRBJ2-7; cdr3_aa: CASSYGTEAGEQYF
v_call: TRBV18; j_call: TRBJ2-4; cdr3_aa: CASSPQGTLAKNIQYF
v_call: TRBV5-1; j_call: TRBJ2-1; cdr3_aa: CASSPLAGTYNEQFF
v_call: TRBV4-2; j_call: TRBJ2-7; cdr3_aa: CASSHSASGSGYEQYF
v_call: TRBV10-3; j_call: TRBJ1-1; cdr3_aa: CAISFGANTEAFF
v_call: TRBV6-5; j_call: TRBJ2-1; cdr3_aa: CASSYRGLPPGNEQFF
v_call: TRBV9; j_call: TRBJ2-1; cdr3_aa: CASGGVRDYEQFF
v_call: TRBV11-3; j_call: TRBJ2-1; cdr3_aa: CASSPGVTGAYNEQFF
v_call: TRBV19; j_call: TRBJ2-2; cdr3_aa: CASSNTGSGELFF